Only one count was recorded for the clone carrying this T cell receptor beta chain. This sample was taken from a study of T cell responses to AZD1222 COVID-19 vaccine. Germline CDR1 is LGHNA and CDR2 is YNFKEQ. The CDR3 spans 15 residues. Trimming pared 0 bases from V and 0 bases from J, leaving 8 bases between. The table came from immunoSEQ multiplex PCR; TCRdb's copy has only in-frame clones and leaves some out. This table has some 91,000 clones, over 85% appearing once. The rearrangement joins TRBV4-2 to TRBJ1-2; no firm D call. This sequence was found in an adult in good health. The source material was peripheral blood, sampled on day 0 of AZD1222 vaccination. The CDR3 sequence is CASSQDRTTNYGYTF. The DNA of the CDR3 is TGTGCCAGCAGCCAAGATCGCACAACTAACTATGGCTACACCTTC.